Listed below are T cell receptor beta chains from one sample, sequenced in a study of T cells after somatic rescue of genetic block. Assay: immunoSEQ multiplex PCR; the TCRdb copy retains only in-frame clones and omits some. The sample consists of about 67,000 clones, under 95% of them appearing once. The sequenced material came from peripheral blood mononuclear cells (PBMCs). The receptors originated from a middle-aged man. Each CDR3 is given with its conserved first and last residue. Each record gives: V gene, CDR3 length, J gene, CDR3 protein.

TRBV4-1	16	TRBJ2-7	CASSQDSPGLAGLQYF
TRBV5-5	15	TRBJ1-1	CASSLSSDMNTEAFF
TRBV5-5	16	TRBJ1-5	CASSLMWTGQHQPQHF
TRBV28	15	TRBJ2-1	CASSQDPSSYNEQFF
TRBV5-6	16	TRBJ2-6	CASRWGPSSGANVLTF
TRBV7-2	13	TRBJ2-1	CASSLGLADEQFF
TRBV6-5	13	TRBJ1-2	CASSEAWRYGYTF
TRBV5-1	13	TRBJ2-5	CASSLLDQGTQYF
TRBV6-4	12	TRBJ1-1	CAGSVANTEAFF
TRBV14	15	TRBJ2-7	CASSPLAGGFYEQYF
TRBV19	13	TRBJ1-1	CASSKALNTEAFF
TRBV2	16	TRBJ1-5	CASSPPWAGGNQPQHF